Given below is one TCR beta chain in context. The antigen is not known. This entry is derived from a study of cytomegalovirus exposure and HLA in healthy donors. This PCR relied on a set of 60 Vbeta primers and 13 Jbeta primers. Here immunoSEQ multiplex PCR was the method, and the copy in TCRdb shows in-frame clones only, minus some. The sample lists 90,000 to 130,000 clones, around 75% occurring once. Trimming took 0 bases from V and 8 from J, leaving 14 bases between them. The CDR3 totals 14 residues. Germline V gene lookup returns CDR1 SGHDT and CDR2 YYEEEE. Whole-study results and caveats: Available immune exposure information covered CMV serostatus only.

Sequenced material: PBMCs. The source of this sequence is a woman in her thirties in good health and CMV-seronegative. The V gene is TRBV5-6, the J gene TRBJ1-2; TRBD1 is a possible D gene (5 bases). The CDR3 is CASSLGLGGDGYTF. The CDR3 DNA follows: TGTGCCAGCAGCTTGGGTTTGGGCGGGGACGGCTACACCTTC.